The 5 T cell receptor beta chains in this list originate from one sample, sequenced in a study of immune cell composition in non-small cell lung cancer. The normal lung sample lay at least 3 cm, and maximally far, from the tumour. The assay was immunoSEQ multiplex PCR, and TCRdb's table has in-frame clones only and misses some. The sample consists of 2,800 or so clones, over 60% of them appearing once. The specimen sequenced was non-adjacent lung tissue. These receptors were taken from a human donor with non-small cell lung cancer.

This chain connects TRBV28 to TRBJ2-6; the D gene is possibly TRBD2 (6 bases). Germline CDR1 reads MDHEN; CDR2 reads SYDVKM. The V and J ends lost 8 bases and 0 bases respectively, with 17 bases between them. The CDR3 has 17 amino acids. The CDR3 nucleotides are TGTGCCAGCTGTGCTTACGACGGGGGCTCTGGGGCCAACGTCCTGACTTTC. It is translated as CASCAYDGGSGANVLTF.

The V call is TRBV21-1, the J call TRBJ1-1. TRBV21-1 constitutes a pseudogene. This CDR3 has 11 residues. The CDR3 DNA sequence: TGTGCCCCTTGGAGGGTCACTGAAGCTTTCTTT. Its translation is CAPWRVTEAFF.

The chain recombines TRBV28 with TRBJ1-2; the D gene is possibly TRBD1 (6 bases). The V gene's germline CDR1 is MDHEN and CDR2 SYDVKM. V lost 6 bases, J lost 5 bases, and 16 bases lay in between. The CDR3 is 14 residues long. The CDR3 here is CASRDQGGYYGYTF. CDR3 bases: TGTGCCAGCAGAGACCAAGGGGGTTATTATGGCTACACCTTC.

J is TRBJ2-5 and V is TRBV10-2; 10 positions match TRBD1. The J call could be wrong; TRBJ2-7 is a better fit for the DNA end. CDR3 length: 19 amino acids. CDR1 is WSHSY, CDR2 SAAADI, per germline. The chain's CDR3 is CASSADRGLVLANPYEQYF. Here the CDR3 DNA reads TGCGCCAGCAGTGCCGACAGGGGGCTTGTCCTGGCGAATCCCTACGAGCAGTACTTC.

This clone turned up a few times. The chain is built from TRBV7-9 and TRBJ2-1; 10 nucleotides line up with TRBD2. The CDR3 covers 15 residues. V trimming: 2 bases; J trimming: 8 bases; junction bases outside the gene matches: 6. Per germline, CDR1 SEHNR and CDR2 FQNEAQ (reference sequence). In nucleotides, the CDR3 is TGTGCCAGCAGCTTATCTAGCGGGAGAATCGATGAGCAGTTCTTC. Its translation: CASSLSSGRIDEQFF.